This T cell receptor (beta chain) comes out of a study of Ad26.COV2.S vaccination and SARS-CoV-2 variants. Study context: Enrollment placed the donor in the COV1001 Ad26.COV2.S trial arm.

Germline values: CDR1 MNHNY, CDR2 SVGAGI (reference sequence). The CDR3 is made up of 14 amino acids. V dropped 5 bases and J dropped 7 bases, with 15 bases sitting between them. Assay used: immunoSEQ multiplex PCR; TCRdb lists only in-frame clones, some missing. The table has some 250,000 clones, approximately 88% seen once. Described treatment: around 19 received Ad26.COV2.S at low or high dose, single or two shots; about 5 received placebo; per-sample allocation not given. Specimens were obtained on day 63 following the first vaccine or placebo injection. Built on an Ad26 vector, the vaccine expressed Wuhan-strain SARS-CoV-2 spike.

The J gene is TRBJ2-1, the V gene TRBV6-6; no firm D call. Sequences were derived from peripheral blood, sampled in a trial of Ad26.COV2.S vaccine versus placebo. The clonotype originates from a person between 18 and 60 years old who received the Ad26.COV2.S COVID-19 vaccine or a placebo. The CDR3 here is CASSPWGLVNEQFF. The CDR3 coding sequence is TGTGCCAGCAGTCCCTGGGGTCTAGTTAATGAGCAGTTCTTC.